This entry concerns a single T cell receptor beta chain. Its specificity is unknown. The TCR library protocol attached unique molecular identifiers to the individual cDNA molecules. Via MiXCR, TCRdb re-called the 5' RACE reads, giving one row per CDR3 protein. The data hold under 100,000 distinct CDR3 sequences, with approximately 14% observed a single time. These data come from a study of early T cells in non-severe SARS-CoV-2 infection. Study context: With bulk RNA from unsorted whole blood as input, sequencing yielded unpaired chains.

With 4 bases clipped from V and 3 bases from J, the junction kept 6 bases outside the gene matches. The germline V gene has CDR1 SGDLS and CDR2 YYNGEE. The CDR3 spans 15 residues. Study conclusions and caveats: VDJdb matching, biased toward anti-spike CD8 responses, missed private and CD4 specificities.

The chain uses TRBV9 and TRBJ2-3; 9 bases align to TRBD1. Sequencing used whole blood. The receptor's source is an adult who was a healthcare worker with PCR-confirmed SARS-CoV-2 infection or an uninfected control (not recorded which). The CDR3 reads CASSNRDRATDTQYF. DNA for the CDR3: TGTGCCAGCAGCAACCGGGACAGGGCAACAGATACGCAGTATTTT.